This T cell receptor (beta chain) was obtained from a study of T cell repertoires in chronic hepatitis B (dated 2019 in TCRdb). This clone is a singleton in its sample. Its antigen target is currently unknown. The junction departs from the called germline gene at one end, perhaps through a read error. Taken from the germline V gene (reference sequence), the CDR1 and CDR2 loops are SSHAT and FNYEAQ. The CDR3 numbers 18 residues from cysteine through phenylalanine. Left in the record is the CDR3 DNA by itself, 54 bases read in frame from the first base. Preparation of the library involved the immunoSEQ multiplex PCR assay. What TCRdb holds here is the immuneACCESS table cut down to in-frame rearrangements. Part of the clones is not present; checked against another copy, under half of the missing clones reflect an unresolved V gene, and the others are unexplained. The sample table shows about 520 clones, and approximately 87% are seen once. The top ten clones comprise 8.5% to 14% of the sample.

This sequence was found in a human donor with chronic hepatitis B virus infection. The V and J segments used are TRBV7-7 and TRBJ2-1; 15 central bases correspond to TRBD2. The specimen was total CD8+ T cells from PBMCs. The DNA sequence reads TGTGCTAGCAGTCCAGGACTAGCGGGAGGGCCAGTGTACAATGAGCAGTTCTTC. Its product reads: CASSPGLAGGPVYNEQFF.